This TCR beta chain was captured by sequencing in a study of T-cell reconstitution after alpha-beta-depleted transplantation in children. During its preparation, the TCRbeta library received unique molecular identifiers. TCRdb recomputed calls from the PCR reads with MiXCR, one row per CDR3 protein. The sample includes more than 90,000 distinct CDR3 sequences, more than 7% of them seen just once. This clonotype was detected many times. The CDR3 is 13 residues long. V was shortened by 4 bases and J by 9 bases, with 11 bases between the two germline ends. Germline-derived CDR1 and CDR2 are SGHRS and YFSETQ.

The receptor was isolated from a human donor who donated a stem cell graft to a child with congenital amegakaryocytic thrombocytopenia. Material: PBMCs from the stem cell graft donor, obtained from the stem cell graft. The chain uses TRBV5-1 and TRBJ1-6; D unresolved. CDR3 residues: CASSLEKGSPLHF. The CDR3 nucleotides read TGCGCCAGCAGCCTTGAGAAAGGTTCACCCCTCCACTTT. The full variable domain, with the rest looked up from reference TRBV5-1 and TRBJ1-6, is KAGVTQTPRYLIKTRGQQVTLSCSPISGHRSVSWYQQTPGQGLQFLFEYFSETQRNKGNFPGRFSGRQFSNSRSEMNVSTLELGDSALYLCASSLEKGSPLHFGNGTRLTVT.